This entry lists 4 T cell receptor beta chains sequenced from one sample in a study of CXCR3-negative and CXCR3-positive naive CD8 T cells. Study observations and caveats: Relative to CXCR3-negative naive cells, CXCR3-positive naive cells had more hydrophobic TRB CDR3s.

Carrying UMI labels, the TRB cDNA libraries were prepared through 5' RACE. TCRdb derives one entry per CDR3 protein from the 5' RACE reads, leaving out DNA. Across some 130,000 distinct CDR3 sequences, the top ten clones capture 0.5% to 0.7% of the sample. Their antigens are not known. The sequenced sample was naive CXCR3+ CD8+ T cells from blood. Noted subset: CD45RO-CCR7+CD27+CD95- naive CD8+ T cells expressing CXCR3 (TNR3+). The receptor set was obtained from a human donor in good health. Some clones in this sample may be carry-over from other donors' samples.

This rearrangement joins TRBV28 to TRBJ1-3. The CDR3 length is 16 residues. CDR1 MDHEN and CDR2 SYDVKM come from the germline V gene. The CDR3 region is CASSFFRAPSGNTIYF.

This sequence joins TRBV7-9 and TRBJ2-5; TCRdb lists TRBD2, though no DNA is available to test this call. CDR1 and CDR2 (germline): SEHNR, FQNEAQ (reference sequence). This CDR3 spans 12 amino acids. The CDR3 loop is CANSLGGETQYF.

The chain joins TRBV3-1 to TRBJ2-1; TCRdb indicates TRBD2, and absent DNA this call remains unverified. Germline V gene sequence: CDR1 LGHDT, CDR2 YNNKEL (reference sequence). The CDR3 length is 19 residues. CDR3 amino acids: CASSQASGLAGIMYNEQFF.

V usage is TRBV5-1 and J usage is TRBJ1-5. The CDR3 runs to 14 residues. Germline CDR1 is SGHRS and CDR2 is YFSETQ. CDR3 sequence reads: CASSLGYSNQPQHF.